Each of the 5 T cell receptor beta chains below was sequenced from the same sample in a study of naive and memory T cell subsets. An equimolar mix of two oligonucleotides served as the beta constant-region primer for TRBC1 and TRBC2. Ligated cDNA was amplified by four rounds of PCR with nested alpha and beta constant-region primers and SP2. TCRdb ran MiXCR on the UMI-ligation and nested PCR reads and lists one entry per CDR3 protein. The table records about 120,000 distinct CDR3 sequences, approximately 37% of them present only once. Input material: central memory CD4+ T cells from blood. The receptors originated from a human donor in good health.

There are a few counts of this clonotype. The V and J genes are TRBV29-1 and TRBJ2-1; perhaps TRBD2 as D (5 bases). The CDR3 has 13 amino acids. The V and J ends lost 8 bases and 4 bases respectively, with 15 bases between them. The germline V gene has CDR1 SQVTM and CDR2 ANQGSEA. The chain's CDR3 is CSSSSGPYNEQFF. CDR3 DNA: TGCAGCTCCTCCAGCGGCCCTTACAATGAGCAGTTCTTC.

V and J are TRBV20-1 and TRBJ1-4; a weak D match, TRBD1 (5 bases). Germline assignment: CDR1 DFQATT and CDR2 SNEGSKA (reference sequence). V was clipped by 1 base and J by 7 bases, with 19 bases between them. The CDR3 runs to 16 residues. CDR3 sequence: CSARGAARGSGEKLFF. The CDR3 DNA reads TGCAGTGCTAGAGGGGCCGCAAGGGGCTCGGGTGAAAAACTGTTTTTT.

The J gene is TRBJ1-6, the V gene TRBV7-2; 11 bases map to TRBD1. The CDR3 has 15 residues. The germline V gene has CDR1 SGHTA and CDR2 FQGNSA. J gave up 10 bases and V 4 bases, and 6 bases lay outside the gene matches. CDR3 loop: CASSSRTGGGSPLHF. The DNA of the CDR3 is TGTGCCAGCAGCTCCCGGACAGGGGGCGGGTCACCCCTCCACTTT.

The chain combines TRBV20-1 with TRBJ2-3, with D possibly being TRBD2 (6 bases). CDR1 and CDR2 from the germline V gene are DFQATT and SNEGSKA (reference sequence). This CDR3 is built from 15 residues. V lost 5 bases and J lost 6, with 21 bases in between. DNA of the CDR3: TGCAGTGCTCTTAATCTAGGAGGAGGGAAGGATACGCAGTATTTT. Amino acid sequence: CSALNLGGGKDTQYF.

This sequence joins TRBV2 and TRBJ2-7, with D perhaps matching TRBD2 (6 bases). Germline V CDR1 and CDR2: SNHLY, FYNNEI. CDR3 size: 15 residues. Trimming cost V 0 bases and J 6 bases, with 15 bases left between them. The CDR3 region is CASSEARAGSAEQYF. The CDR3, as DNA: TGTGCCAGCAGTGAAGCGAGGGCGGGATCGGCCGAGCAGTACTTC.